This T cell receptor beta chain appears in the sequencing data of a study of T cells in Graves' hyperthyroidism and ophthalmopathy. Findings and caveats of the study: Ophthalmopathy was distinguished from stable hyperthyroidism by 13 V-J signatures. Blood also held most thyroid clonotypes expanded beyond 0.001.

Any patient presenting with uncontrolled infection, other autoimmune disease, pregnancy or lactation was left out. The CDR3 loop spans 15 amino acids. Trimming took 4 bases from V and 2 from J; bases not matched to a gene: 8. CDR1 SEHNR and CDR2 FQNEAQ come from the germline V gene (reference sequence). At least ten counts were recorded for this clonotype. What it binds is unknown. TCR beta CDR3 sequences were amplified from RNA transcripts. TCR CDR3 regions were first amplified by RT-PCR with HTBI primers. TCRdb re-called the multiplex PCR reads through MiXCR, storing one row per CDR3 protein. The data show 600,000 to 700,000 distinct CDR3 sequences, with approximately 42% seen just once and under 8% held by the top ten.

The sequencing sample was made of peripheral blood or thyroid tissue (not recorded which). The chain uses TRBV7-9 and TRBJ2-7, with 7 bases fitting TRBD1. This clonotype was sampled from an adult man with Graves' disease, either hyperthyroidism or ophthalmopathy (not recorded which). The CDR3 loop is CASSSWTGTAYEQYF. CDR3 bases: TGTGCCAGCAGCTCGTGGACAGGCACCGCCTACGAGCAGTACTTC. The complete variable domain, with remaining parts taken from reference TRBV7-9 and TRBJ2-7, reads DTGVSQNPRHKITKRGQNVTFRCDPISEHNRLYWYRQTLGQGPEFLTYFQNEAQLEKSRLLSDRFSAERPKGSFSTLEIQRTEQGDSAMYLCASSSWTGTAYEQYFGPGTRLTVT.